This TCR beta chain was captured by sequencing in a study of blood T cell repertoires in COVID-19. Sequenced by immunoSEQ multiplex PCR; TCRdb stores in-frame clones only, minus some. This sample has about 120,000 clones, with 85% to 90% found just once. The V gene lost 1 base and the J gene lost 3 bases, with 13 bases spanning the gap. This CDR3 spans 16 amino acids. CDR1 is PRHDT and CDR2 is FYEKMQ in the germline V gene (reference sequence). Sequencing was done on a sample of peripheral blood. This clonotype was obtained from an elderly man with acute or convalescent COVID-19. The V gene is TRBV13, the J gene TRBJ2-4; perhaps TRBD2 as D (7 bases). CDR3: CASSLEGGPDKNIQYF. The CDR3 bases are TGTGCCAGCAGCTTAGAGGGGGGGCCCGACAAAAACATTCAGTACTTC.